This is a list of T cell receptor beta chains from one sample in a study of T cells after yellow fever vaccination. Using its own MiXCR run on the 5' RACE reads, TCRdb lists one record per CDR3 protein. Of 150,000 or so distinct CDR3 sequences listed, around 7% are singletons. This specimen was CD4+ T cells sorted from PBMCs, taken about 5 days after the first yellow fever vaccination. The source is a young man who received the YFV17D yellow fever vaccine. CDR3s include the opening cysteine and the closing phenylalanine or tryptophan. Each record gives: J gene, V gene, clone size, D gene, CDR3 DNA, CDR3 protein. D genes are given only for firm matches. A clone size is listed for some rows: how often the clone was seen (once, few, many), or a class if it is expanded.

TRBJ2-1 TRBV6-6 few - TGTGCCAGCAGAACGTTCAATGAGCAGTTCTTC CASRTFNEQFF
TRBJ1-2 TRBV6-4 - - TGTGCCAGCAGCAAGGAGCCGGGAAACTATGGCTACACCTTC CASSKEPGNYGYTF
TRBJ2-1 TRBV24-1 few - TGTGCCACCAGTAGGTCCTACAATGAGCAGTTCTTC CATSRSYNEQFF
TRBJ2-6 TRBV5-1 - - TGCGCCAGCAGCTTGGCTGTCCTCTCTGGGGCCAACGTCCTGACTTTC CASSLAVLSGANVLTF
TRBJ2-1 TRBV5-8 - - TGTGCCAGCAGCTTGGCTTTCCGGAGCTCCTTCAATGAGCAGTTCTTC CASSLAFRSSFNEQFF
TRBJ2-3 TRBV20-1 many - TGCAGTGCTAGGAGTTCCGGCGATACGCAGTATTTT CSARSSGDTQYF
TRBJ2-5 TRBV18 few TRBD1 TGTGCCAGCTCACCGGACAGGGTAGGAGAGACCCAGTACTTC CASSPDRVGETQYF
TRBJ2-2 TRBV7-2 - - TGTGCCAGCAGCTTAGGGCCAGTTGGCGGGGAGCTGTTTTTT CASSLGPVGGELFF
TRBJ2-1 TRBV28 many - TGTGCCAGCAGTCCCACCGGGGTCCTTGTCTACAATGAGCAGTTCTTC CASSPTGVLVYNEQFF
TRBJ1-2 TRBV7-2 many TRBD1 TGTGCCAGCAGCTTAGGCTCGGGACAGGCTATCTATGGCTACACCTTC CASSLGSGQAIYGYTF
TRBJ2-1 TRBV9 few - TGTGCCAGCAGCGTAGGGTCAGGAGGTGAGCAGTTCTTC CASSVGSGGEQFF
TRBJ2-1 TRBV12-3/TRBV12-4 many - TGTGCCAGCAGTTTAAGACAGCGGGATGAGCAGTTCTTC CASSLRQRDEQFF
TRBJ2-1 TRBV6-5 - - TGTGCCAGCAGTTCTCTATTCAATGAGCAGTTCTTC CASSSLFNEQFF
TRBJ2-3 TRBV13 - - TGTGCCAGCTGCCTGGGTCAGGGAACAGATACGCAGTATTTT CASCLGQGTDTQYF
TRBJ2-3 TRBV18 many TRBD2 TGTGCCAGCTCACCACTACTAGCGGAAACAGATACGCAGTATTTT CASSPLLAETDTQYF
TRBJ1-5 TRBV4-3 few TRBD1 TGCGCCAGCAGCTCGGACAGGGCGAGTCAGCCCCAGCATTTT CASSSDRASQPQHF
TRBJ2-2 TRBV7-9 - - TGTGCCAGCAGCTCACCCCCGGGGGCGGTTAACACCGGGGAGCTGTTTTTT CASSSPPGAVNTGELFF
TRBJ2-5 TRBV11-2 many TRBD2 TGTGCCAGCAGCTTTGGTCCTCAGGGCGGGGGTGAGACCCAGTACTTC CASSFGPQGGGETQYF
TRBJ1-4 TRBV6-1 few - TGTGCCAGCAGTCCACAGTACCCAACTAATGAAAAACTGTTTTTT CASSPQYPTNEKLFF
TRBJ1-4 TRBV28 many - TGTGCCAGCCAGGGTGAAAAACTGTTTTTT CASQGEKLFF
TRBJ2-1 TRBV11-2 many - TGTGCCAGCAGCCCGCAGGGACGGTGGCTTTGGGCCTACAATGAGCAGTTCTTC CASSPQGRWLWAYNEQFF
TRBJ2-5 TRBV4-1 many TRBD2 TGCGCCAGCAGCCATGGACTAGCGGGGGGGCTCGGGGAAGAGACCCAGTACTTC CASSHGLAGGLGEETQYF
TRBJ2-2 TRBV18 many - TGTGCCAGCTCACTCCCATCGGGGGGCGGCGCCGGGGAGCTGTTTTTT CASSLPSGGGAGELFF
TRBJ2-5 TRBV27 - TRBD1 TGTGCCAGCAGTAAAAGACAGGGGGGAAACCAAGAGACCCAGTACTTC CASSKRQGGNQETQYF
TRBJ1-1 TRBV18 few TRBD1 TGTGCCAGCTCACCGCCCAGGACAGGGGCTTTCTTT CASSPPRTGAFF
TRBJ1-3 TRBV11-2 few - TGTGCCAGCAGCACGAGGACTACTGGAAACACCATATATTTT CASSTRTTGNTIYF
TRBJ2-3 TRBV7-8 many - TGTGCCAGCAGCACCGATGTCTCTACGCAGTATTTT CASSTDVSTQYF
TRBJ2-3 TRBV5-1 - - TGCGCCAGCAGCGGGGATGGAACAGATACGCAGTATTTT CASSGDGTDTQYF
TRBJ2-5 TRBV4-2 many - TGTGCCAGCAGCCAAGAAGGTCCCTGGACTGGGGAGACCCAGTACTTC CASSQEGPWTGETQYF
TRBJ1-2 TRBV14 many - TGTGCCAGCAGCCAAGTTGGCGCCGAGTGGGGCTACACCTTC CASSQVGAEWGYTF
TRBJ1-3 TRBV11-2 few TRBD1 TGTGCCAGCAGCCCCTGGACAGGGGACACCATATATTTT CASSPWTGDTIYF